The 28 T cell receptor beta chains below come from one sample, sequenced in a study of T-cell reconstitution after alpha-beta-depleted transplantation in children. Unique molecular identifiers were built into the TCRbeta library. Each CDR3 protein gets one entry after TCRdb re-called the PCR reads with MiXCR. The table includes roughly 570,000 distinct CDR3 sequences, roughly 27% detected once. The sample was PBMCs, taken before TCRalphabeta/CD19-depleted stem cell transplant. All receptors come from a boy in the first two years of life with Wiskott-Aldrich syndrome, due to receive a stem cell transplant.

The chain recombines TRBV11-2 with TRBJ2-1, with a possible D match to TRBD2 (6 bases). The V end lost 5 bases, the J end lost 0 bases, and 17 bases lay between the germline ends. Germline V gives CDR1 SGHAT, CDR2 FQNNGV. The CDR3 totals 17 residues. CDR3 residues: CASSLLPSASSYNEQFF. In nucleotides, the CDR3 is TGTGCCAGCAGCCTCTTGCCTAGCGCCAGCTCCTACAATGAGCAGTTCTTC.

This chain joins TRBV15 and TRBJ2-7, with TRBD1 as a possible D gene (6 bases). The CDR3 contains 16 residues. Germline CDR1 and CDR2: LNHNV and YYDKDF (reference sequence). Trimming shortened V by 2 bases and J by 1 base, and 15 bases separated the two germline ends. Here the CDR3 reads CATSRSRTANSYEQYF. The CDR3 bases are TGTGCCACCAGCAGAAGCCGGACAGCTAATTCCTACGAGCAGTACTTC.

The chain carries TRBV4-1 and TRBJ2-5; D is unclear. The length of the CDR3 is 15 residues. Trimming pared 2 bases from V and 3 bases from J, leaving 13 bases between. Germline CDR1 and CDR2: MGHRA and YSYEKL. The CDR3 DNA reads TGCGCCAGCAGCCAAAACAGAATAACTAAAGAGACCCAGTACTTC. Encoded protein: CASSQNRITKETQYF.

This clonotype has just a few counts. The J gene is TRBJ2-7, the V gene TRBV9, with 9 nucleotides matching TRBD1. The V and J ends lost 4 bases and 5 bases, in that order; junction bases with no gene match: 7. Germline V gene data show CDR1 as SGDLS and CDR2 as YYNGEE. This CDR3 region has 14 residues. Here the CDR3 reads CASSNRDREDEQYF. The CDR3 DNA sequence: TGTGCCAGCAGCAACAGGGACAGGGAGGACGAGCAGTACTTC.

This chain uses TRBV12-3 or TRBV12-4 with TRBJ1-1, with 9 bases fitting TRBD1. The J segment lost 3 bases and the V segment lost 8 bases, leaving 7 bases of the junction unmatched. There are 14 residues in the CDR3. CDR3 DNA sequence: TGTGCCAGCCGACGGACAGGGGTTGACACTGAAGCTTTCTTT. This gives the protein CASRRTGVDTEAFF.

CDR3 nucleotides: TGTGCCAGCAGCCAAGATCGGTTACCCATCAATGAGCAGTTCTTC. This gives the protein CASSQDRLPINEQFF. The chain carries TRBV4-2 and TRBJ2-1; D is undetermined. Trimming took off 0 bases at V and 6 bases at J, with 12 bases between the two ends. The CDR3 covers 15 residues. CDR1 is LGHNA and CDR2 is YNFKEQ in the germline V gene.

V gene TRBV5-1 combines with J gene TRBJ2-3; D is ambiguous. With 0 bases removed from V and 0 bases from J, the gap between germline ends came to 8 bases. In germline, CDR1 is SGHRS, CDR2 YFSETQ. This CDR3 contains 15 residues. CDR3 sequence (DNA): TGCGCCAGCAGCTTGGATCACCCAAGCACAGATACGCAGTATTTT. Its translation: CASSLDHPSTDTQYF.

This rearrangement joins TRBV5-1 to TRBJ2-6; TRBD1 might be the D (5 bases). Germline values: CDR1 SGHRS, CDR2 YFSETQ. The CDR3 is 14 amino acids. With 8 bases removed from V and 0 bases from J, the gap between germline ends came to 9 bases. CDR3 DNA: TGCGCCAGTCAGGGCGTCTCTGGGGCCAACGTCCTGACTTTC. It codes for CASQGVSGANVLTF.

The chain recombines TRBV6-8 with TRBJ2-7; weak D call: TRBD2 (6 bases). The CDR3 consists of 15 residues. Germline CDR1 reads MNHGY; CDR2 reads SAAAGT. V gave up 4 bases and J gave up 4 bases, with 17 bases separating them. CDR3: CASSWRAGNLYEQYF. CDR3 coding DNA: TGTGCCAGCAGTTGGAGGGCGGGAAATTTGTACGAGCAGTACTTC.

The chain combines TRBV20-1 with TRBJ1-2; D is undetermined. The CDR3 covers 11 residues. CDR1 DFQATT and CDR2 SNEGSKA come from the germline V gene (reference sequence). Trimming pared 3 bases from V and 4 bases from J, leaving 6 bases between. The CDR3 region has the DNA TGCAGTGCTAGCCCATCCTATGGCTACACCTTC. As protein: CSASPSYGYTF.

This clonotype was observed a handful of times. The rearrangement links TRBV5-1 to TRBJ2-7, with a possible D match to TRBD2 (6 bases). The germline V gene encodes CDR1 SGHRS and CDR2 YFSETQ. Trimming removed 0 bases at V and 1 base at J, with 17 bases between. There are 17 residues in the CDR3. CDR3 sequence: CASSLVAGTAQSYEQYF. The CDR3 DNA reads as TGCGCCAGCAGCTTGGTGGCGGGAACTGCCCAGTCCTACGAGCAGTACTTC.

As DNA, the CDR3 is TGCAGCGTTGGACGGACAGGGGGTGAAGACGAGCAGTACTTC. Protein product: CSVGRTGGEDEQYF. This chain uses TRBV29-1 with TRBJ2-7, with 10 bases fitting TRBD1. CDR1 and CDR2 (germline): SQVTM, ANQGSEA. V shed 4 bases and J 5 bases; nucleotides not matched to a gene: 8. This CDR3 region has 14 residues.

The sample holds many counts of this clonotype. Here the CDR3 DNA reads TGTGCCAGCAGTTTAAAGCCCGGGGAGCTGTTTTTT. Amino acids: CASSLKPGELFF. The chain employs TRBV12-3 or TRBV12-4 and TRBJ2-2; D remains unclear. The CDR3 runs 12 residues. Trimming stripped 2 bases from V and 6 bases from J, with 4 bases between.

This chain uses TRBV11-2 with TRBJ2-1; the D gene is possibly TRBD2 (5 bases). CDR1 is SGHAT and CDR2 is FQNNGV in the germline V gene. V was shortened by 1 base and J by 8 bases, with 12 bases between the two germline ends. CDR3 length: 14 residues. CDR3 region: CASSLGERFDEQFF. CDR3 DNA: TGTGCCAGCAGCTTAGGGGAGAGGTTCGATGAGCAGTTCTTC.

This clonotype was counted between two and nine times. The V and J genes are TRBV20-1 and TRBJ2-1, with D perhaps TRBD2 (6 bases). Germline assignment: CDR1 DFQATT and CDR2 SNEGSKA (reference sequence). The V gene lost 0 bases and the J gene lost 6 bases, with 15 bases spanning the gap. The CDR3 is made up of 15 amino acids. The CDR3 is CSAREDYSIFNEQFF. DNA of the CDR3: TGCAGTGCTAGAGAGGACTATTCCATTTTCAATGAGCAGTTCTTC.

The chain uses TRBV27 and TRBJ2-2; possibly TRBD2 for D (5 bases). V was shortened by 3 bases and J by 5 bases, with 7 bases between the two germline ends. The CDR3 has 13 residues. The V gene's germline CDR1 is MNHEY and CDR2 SMNVEV (reference sequence). The CDR3 sequence: CASSFGDTGELFF. The CDR3, as DNA: TGTGCCAGCAGTTTCGGGGATACCGGGGAGCTGTTTTTT.

There are a few counts of this clonotype. The V gene is TRBV11-1, the J gene TRBJ2-7; either TRBD1 or TRBD2 may supply D (5 bases each). Trimming cost V 0 bases and J 0 bases, with 18 bases left between them. CDR1 is SGHAT, CDR2 FQDESV, per germline (reference sequence). This CDR3 spans 18 amino acids. CDR3 in amino acids: CASSLARVSGASSYEQYF. Here the CDR3 DNA reads TGTGCCAGCAGCTTAGCGAGGGTATCCGGGGCGAGCTCCTACGAGCAGTACTTC.

This chain links TRBV6-1 with TRBJ1-5, with D hard to call. V was shortened by 4 bases and J by 0 bases, with 10 bases between the two germline ends. CDR3 length: 15 residues. The V gene's germline CDR1 is MNHNS and CDR2 SASEGT. The CDR3 loop is CASSAKWDSNQPQHF. In DNA form, the CDR3 reads TGTGCCAGCAGTGCCAAGTGGGATAGCAATCAGCCCCAGCATTTT.

This clonotype was seen a handful of times. The chain couples TRBV20-1 to TRBJ2-7, with 7 positions matching TRBD2. The ends lost 3 bases at V and 7 bases at J; junction bases unmatched: 18. Germline-derived CDR1 and CDR2 are DFQATT and SNEGSKA (reference sequence). CDR3 length: 16 amino acids. CDR3 DNA sequence: TGCAGTGCTAGTTGGGGAGGGACGGCGTCCCGGAGGGAGCAGTACTTC. Its protein is CSASWGGTASRREQYF.

This clonotype was observed a handful of times. The chain is built from TRBV6-2 or TRBV6-3 and TRBJ2-1; tentatively, D is TRBD2 (6 bases). V was pared by 6 bases and J by 6 bases, with 18 bases between. The CDR3 covers 15 residues. The germline V gene encodes CDR1 MNHEY and CDR2 SVGEGT. CDR3 residues: CASRKGTEGPNEQFF. The DNA for the CDR3 is TGTGCCAGCAGGAAGGGGACGGAGGGGCCCAATGAGCAGTTCTTC.

This clonotype was seen a handful of times. The V gene is TRBV15, the J gene TRBJ2-5; 10 bases are a match to TRBD2. With V trimmed by 0 bases and J by 2 bases, 0 bases remained unmatched. The V gene's germline CDR1 is LNHNV and CDR2 YYDKDF (reference sequence). This CDR3 spans 15 amino acids. CDR3 region: CATSRELAGQETQYF. The CDR3 nucleotides read TGTGCCACCAGCAGAGAACTAGCGGGACAAGAGACCCAGTACTTC.

The genes are TRBV20-1 and TRBJ2-4; the D is unclear. The CDR3 consists of 14 residues. V lost 5 bases and J 0 bases, leaving 11 bases between the germline ends. CDR1 is DFQATT and CDR2 is SNEGSKA in the germline V gene (reference sequence). CDR3 sequence (DNA): TGCAGTGCTTCCCCAGAGACAGCCAAAAACATTCAGTACTTC. Its translation: CSASPETAKNIQYF.

This clonotype has a handful of counts. The chain links TRBV7-9 to TRBJ2-3; 7 bases are a match to TRBD1. V lost 5 bases, J lost 2 bases, and 7 bases stayed unmatched. The V gene's germline CDR1 is SEHNR and CDR2 FQNEAQ (reference sequence). This CDR3 comprises 15 residues. CDR3 sequence reads: CASSGWDSFTDTQYF. CDR3 DNA sequence: TGTGCCAGCAGCGGATGGGACAGTTTCACAGATACGCAGTATTTT.

This rearrangement joins TRBV30 to TRBJ2-1; tentatively, D is TRBD1 or TRBD2 (6 bases each). The length of the CDR3 is 13 residues. V was trimmed by 8 bases and J by 4 bases, leaving 15 bases between them. Germline CDR1 and CDR2: GTSNPN and SVGIG (reference sequence). The CDR3 sequence is CAGGGRGYNEQFF. The DNA for the CDR3 is TGTGCCGGAGGGGGGCGGGGATACAATGAGCAGTTCTTC.

V usage is TRBV11-2 and J usage is TRBJ1-6; D remains ambiguous. V was pared by 2 bases and J by 0 bases, with 8 bases between. The CDR3 has 16 residues. The germline CDR1 and CDR2 sequences are SGHAT and FQNNGV. The CDR3 region has the DNA TGTGCCAGCAGCTTACTGGGTGGCTCCTATAATTCACCCCTCCACTTT. Translation gives CASSLLGGSYNSPLHF.

With respect to this clonotype: The junction differs from germline at one of its ends, possibly a read error. The V call is TRBV10-2, the J call TRBJ1-1; maybe TRBD1 (6 bases). This CDR3 is built from 11 residues. The germline gives CDR1 WSHSY, CDR2 SAAADI. The CDR3 nucleotides are TGCGCCAGCAGTGAGGTTTGGGGGCAGGGGTTT. Translation: CASSEVWGQGF.

The chain links TRBV25-1 to TRBJ2-1; D call uncertain. With 1 base removed from V and 9 bases from J, the gap between germline ends came to 10 bases. The V gene's germline CDR1 is MGHDK and CDR2 SYGVNS. The CDR3 spans 13 residues. The CDR3 is CASSELGMGEQFF. The CDR3 bases are TGTGCCAGCAGTGAATTGGGGATGGGTGAGCAGTTCTTC.

This rearrangement joins TRBV7-2 to TRBJ2-3, with D maybe TRBD2 (5 bases). The CDR3 is 11 residues long. CDR1 is SGHTA and CDR2 is FQGNSA in the germline V gene. The V gene lost 5 bases and the J gene lost 9 bases, with 9 bases spanning the gap. In nucleotides, the CDR3 is TGTGCCAGCAGCCGAGTAGCGACGCAGTATTTT. Encoded protein: CASSRVATQYF.